The 3 T cell receptor beta chains given below trace back to one sample, sequenced in a study of molecular identifiers for immune sequencing clone quantification (dated by TCRdb to 2016 to 2019). The library was generated by PCR. The instrument given in TCRdb is Illumina HiSeq 4000. TCRdb redid the processing of the public reads, applying fastp at Q25 and MiXCR, and retained in-frame beta chains. Records with the same CDR3 protein are collapsed into one entry carrying the most frequent genes and DNA. Across this sample there are hundreds of thousands of distinct CDR3 sequences, with nearly 20% seen only once. The biggest ten clones account for 0.75% to 0.95% of the sample. The sample comprised naive CD8+ T cells from blood, with Jurkat cell RNA spiked in. The intended sense of this specimen's cell subset or site label: FACS-sorted CD8+CD4-CCR7+CD45RA+ naive T cells. The receptors here all came from a human donor in good health. Some libraries in this study had Jurkat cell RNA spiked in.

This clonotype has a count of ten or more. The chain couples TRBV7-9 to TRBJ2-5; 8 positions agree with TRBD1. After removal of 4 bases from V and 3 bases from J, the junction contained 19 bases not matched to a gene. The CDR3 totals 19 residues. Germline CDR1 and CDR2: SEHNR and FQNEAQ (reference sequence). As DNA, the CDR3 is TGTGCCAGCAGCTCACAATTCTACAGGGGGTATACCACCAAAGAGACCCAGTACTTC. Its translation is CASSSQFYRGYTTKETQYF.

The V call is TRBV4-1, the J call TRBJ2-7; 7 bases align to TRBD1. CDR3 length: 15 amino acids. V shed 4 bases and J 2 bases; nucleotides not matched to a gene: 8. From germline, CDR1 is MGHRA and CDR2 YSYEKL. The CDR3: CASSPTGTEAYEQYF. For the CDR3, the DNA is TGCGCCAGCAGCCCCACCGGGACAGAGGCCTACGAGCAGTACTTC.

The chain couples TRBV13 to TRBJ2-2; D is uncertain. V lost 10 bases and J lost 2, with 14 bases in between. CDR3 length: 14 amino acids. Germline V gene lookup returns CDR1 PRHDT and CDR2 FYEKMQ (reference sequence). CDR3 sequence reads: CATTTQGNTGELFF. CDR3 nucleotide sequence: TGTGCCACTACGACTCAAGGAAACACCGGGGAGCTGTTTTTT.